The TCR beta chain described here comes from a study of T-cell memory formation after mild COVID-19. Looking at the study overall: TCR clusters largely stayed donor specific.

A single record per CDR3 protein comes from TCRdb applying MiXCR to the 5' RACE reads. The sample has fewer than 250,000 distinct CDR3 sequences, less than 20% seen once. The sequencing sample was made of PBMCs or a T cell subset sorted from them (not recorded which). The receptor's source is an adult woman who had mild COVID-19 (a few samples of this study predate the infection). Cell type and time point are not known.

CDR3 nucleotide sequence: TGTGCCAGCAGTTACGGACAGGCACAGAACACTGAAGCTTTCTTT. This sequence encodes CASSYGQAQNTEAFF. The chain uses TRBV6-2 or TRBV6-3 and TRBJ1-1, with 7 nucleotides matching TRBD1. This CDR3 comprises 15 residues. The V gene's germline CDR1 is MNHEY and CDR2 SVGEGT. V gave up 2 bases and J gave up 1 base; unmatched junction bases: 4.